This entry describes one T cell receptor beta chain. What it binds is not known. The data originate from a study of siplizumab effects on memory and regulatory T cells. Study results and caveats: No functional test confirmed suppression by proliferating siplizumab-culture Tregs. In roughly 75-96% of proliferating CD4+ or CD8+ clones, a naive or memory phenotype could not be assigned.

Per-sample assaying covered roughly 10^5 TCR templates. Measured with immunoSEQ multiplex PCR; TCRdb has only the in-frame clones, and not every one. The data hold approximately 94,000 clones, with roughly 93% observed a single time. V was trimmed by 11 bases and J by 7 bases, leaving 11 bases between them. The CDR3 spans 11 residues. CDR1 is SNHLY, CDR2 FYNNEI, per germline. The sample comprised non-Treg CD4+ T cells sorted from blood. The TCR originated in a human donor in good health. V is TRBV2 and J is TRBJ2-2; D ambiguous. The CDR3 sequence is CACLAHGELFF. CDR3 nucleotide sequence: TGTGCCTGCCTCGCCCACGGGGAGCTGTTTTTT.